These T cell receptor beta chains were read from a single sample in a study of cytomegalovirus exposure and HLA in healthy donors. Profiled with immunoSEQ multiplex PCR; TCRdb holds only in-frame clones, not every one. The table records about 120,000 clones, about three quarters of them present only once. Specimen: PBMCs. The origin of the receptors is a human donor in good health. Both conserved end residues are part of each CDR3. The order of the fields is clone size, D gene, CDR3 length, V gene, J gene, CDR3 protein, CDR3 DNA. The D gene is left open where the match is weak. Only part of the rows carry a size: once, few, many, or a class if the clone is expanded.

>once|.|16|TRBV9|TRBJ2-1
CASSEEGRKNHNEQFF
TGTGCCAGCAGCGAGGAGGGGCGGAAGAACCACAATGAGCAGTTCTTC
>.|TRBD1|16|TRBV18|TRBJ2-1
CASSIRSGTEGREQFF
TGTGCCAGCTCTATCCGGTCCGGGACAGAGGGAAGAGAGCAGTTCTTC
>.|TRBD1|15|TRBV5-8|TRBJ2-4
CASSLDRGAKNIQYF
TGTGCCAGCAGTTTGGACAGGGGGGCCAAAAACATTCAGTACTTC
>.|.|18|TRBV2|TRBJ1-2
CASTSNQQGQFLNYGYTF
TGTGCCAGCACTTCAAACCAGCAAGGACAGTTCTTAAACTATGGCTACACCTTC
>.|.|15|TRBV4-1|TRBJ1-1
CASSQAGQGLAEAFF
TGCGCCAGCAGCCAAGCCGGGCAGGGGCTCGCTGAAGCTTTCTTT
>.|.|13|TRBV6-5|TRBJ1-5
CASSRGTPWPQHF
TGTGCCAGCAGCCGGGGGACTCCTTGGCCCCAGCATTTT
>once|.|15|TRBV4-1|TRBJ2-7
CASSQVPTGLYEQYF
TGCGCCAGCAGCCAAGTTCCGACAGGCCTTTACGAGCAGTACTTC
>.|TRBD2|18|TRBV19|TRBJ2-5
CASSPSGTSGGVGETQYF
TGTGCCAGTAGTCCCTCCGGGACTAGCGGGGGAGTGGGCGAGACCCAGTACTTC
>once|TRBD2|16|TRBV5-1|TRBJ2-3
CASSLETSGDTDTQYF
TGCGCCAGCAGCTTGGAGACTAGCGGGGACACAGATACGCAGTATTTT
>.|.|15|TRBV5-3|TRBJ1-3
CARSLLVRLTDTIYF
TGTGCCAGAAGCTTGCTGGTGCGACTAACGGACACCATATATTTT
>.|.|13|TRBV6-1|TRBJ2-1
CASTERGLNEQFF
TGTGCCAGCACTGAAAGGGGGTTGAATGAGCAGTTCTTC
>.|.|12|TRBV7-9|TRBJ2-3
CASSSSTDTQYF
TGTGCCAGCAGCTCTAGCACAGATACGCAGTATTTT
>once|.|14|TRBV4-1|TRBJ2-5
CASSQGGSVETQYF
TGCGCCAGCAGCCAAGGAGGTAGCGTAGAGACCCAGTACTTC
>.|.|14|TRBV10-3|TRBJ2-7
CAIRRSTGTYEQYF
TGTGCCATCAGGCGGTCCACTGGGACTTACGAGCAGTACTTC
>.|TRBD1|15|TRBV4-1|TRBJ2-7
CASSQGDRGIYEQYF
TGCGCCAGCAGCCAAGGGGACAGGGGGATCTACGAGCAGTACTTC
>.|.|16|TRBV18|TRBJ2-1
CASSPRVMGLYNEQFF
TGTGCCAGCTCACCACGAGTGATGGGGCTTTACAATGAGCAGTTCTTC
>.|TRBD1|16|TRBV4-2|TRBJ2-7
CASSSGGTGRSYEQYF
TGTGCCAGCAGCTCGGGCGGGACAGGGCGTTCCTACGAGCAGTACTTC
>.|TRBD1|14|TRBV13|TRBJ1-1
CASSRTGEDTEAFF
TGTGCCAGCAGCCGGACAGGGGAAGACACTGAAGCTTTCTTT
>.|.|14|TRBV10-3|TRBJ1-1
CAISERGSDTEAFF
TGTGCCATCAGTGAGAGGGGGTCCGACACTGAAGCTTTCTTT
>.|.|16|TRBV28|TRBJ1-5
CASSSPHRFSNQPQHF
TGTGCCAGCAGTTCACCCCACAGGTTTAGCAATCAGCCCCAGCATTTT
>.|.|14|TRBV5-3|TRBJ1-4
CARSFRDKREKLFF
TGTGCCAGAAGTTTTCGGGACAAGCGGGAAAAACTGTTTTTT
>.|TRBD1|14|TRBV5-1|TRBJ1-2
CASSSQTGTGGYTF
TGCGCCAGCAGCTCTCAAACCGGGACAGGGGGCTACACCTTC
>once|TRBD2|17|TRBV9|TRBJ2-3
CASSVEGGRGGRDTQYF
TGTGCCAGCAGCGTAGAAGGGGGGCGGGGGGGCAGGGATACGCAGTATTTT
>.|.|15|TRBV9|TRBJ2-7
CASSVVPGTVDEQYF
TGTGCCAGCAGCGTAGTTCCGGGAACCGTCGACGAGCAGTACTTC
>.|TRBD2|14|TRBV9|TRBJ2-5
CASSESGIQETQYF
TGTGCCAGCAGCGAGAGCGGGATTCAAGAGACCCAGTACTTC
>.|.|15|TRBV7-8|TRBJ2-1
CASSLVMSSYNEQFF
TGTGCCAGCAGCTTAGTCATGAGCTCCTACAATGAGCAGTTCTTC
>once|TRBD2|15|TRBV9|TRBJ2-1
CASSVGWGGYNEQFF
TGTGCCAGCAGCGTGGGCTGGGGGGGATACAATGAGCAGTTCTTC
>.|.|15|TRBV6-5|TRBJ2-7
CASSAGGEGMREQYF
TGTGCCAGCAGCGCCGGGGGAGAGGGAATGAGGGAGCAGTACTTC
>.|.|16|TRBV10-3|TRBJ1-5
CAISEAGTYSNQPQHF
TGTGCCATCAGTGAGGCGGGAACATATAGCAATCAGCCCCAGCATTTT
>.|.|10|TRBV7-9|TRBJ2-2
CASRLGELFF
TGTGCCAGCAGGCTAGGGGAGCTGTTTTTT
>.|.|16|TRBV2|TRBJ2-3
CASSAGTLLLTDTQYF
TGTGCCAGCAGCGCCGGGACTCTCCTCCTCACAGATACGCAGTATTTT
>.|.|13|TRBV6-1|TRBJ1-2
CASRGDRNYGYTF
TGTGCCAGCAGAGGCGACAGAAACTATGGCTACACCTTC
>.|TRBD1|15|TRBV5-1|TRBJ2-7
CASSLGGQVAYEQYF
TGCGCCAGCAGCTTGGGGGGACAGGTGGCCTACGAGCAGTACTTC
>.|TRBD2|16|TRBV9|TRBJ2-1
CASSVGAGGILNEQFF
TGTGCCAGCAGCGTAGGTGCGGGGGGGATCCTAAATGAGCAGTTCTTC
>.|TRBD2|15|TRBV5-4|TRBJ2-1
CASPSGLAINNEQFF
TGTGCCAGCCCCTCGGGACTAGCGATTAACAATGAGCAGTTCTTC
>.|.|11|TRBV20-1|TRBJ1-2
CSASGLGGYTF
TGCAGTGCTTCAGGGTTGGGTGGCTACACCTTC
>.|.|16|TRBV11-1|TRBJ2-3
CASSVEGGSSTDTQYF
TGTGCCAGCAGCGTAGAAGGGGGTTCAAGCACAGATACGCAGTATTTT
>.|TRBD1|16|TRBV5-4|TRBJ2-7
CASSLAGQMSSYEQYF
TGTGCCAGCAGCTTGGCGGGACAGATGAGCTCCTACGAGCAGTACTTC
>.|TRBD2|15|TRBV27|TRBJ2-1
CASSRVAGGPDEQFF
TGTGCCAGCAGCAGAGTAGCGGGGGGGCCGGATGAGCAGTTCTTC
>once|.|15|TRBV2|TRBJ2-1
CASSGGTPLGYEQFF
TGTGCCAGCAGTGGGGGGACACCACTGGGTTATGAGCAGTTCTTC
>.|.|13|TRBV30|TRBJ1-5
CAWKGTLHQPQHF
TGTGCCTGGAAAGGGACTCTTCATCAGCCCCAGCATTTT
>.|.|13|TRBV7-9|TRBJ1-2
CASWRTEGYGYTF
TGTGCCAGCTGGAGGACGGAGGGCTATGGCTACACCTTC
>.|.|16|TRBV7-2|TRBJ1-1
CASSLALDSLGTEAFF
TGTGCCAGCAGCTTGGCTCTTGACTCCCTCGGCACTGAAGCTTTCTTT
>.|TRBD1|17|TRBV5-8|TRBJ1-6
CASSLVRGNSGNSPLHF
TGTGCCAGCAGCTTGGTCAGGGGGAACAGCGGGAATTCACCCCTCCACTTT
>once|TRBD2|18|TRBV11-2|TRBJ2-2
CASSFQVWLAGEYGELFF
TGTGCCAGCAGCTTCCAAGTGTGGCTAGCGGGGGAATACGGGGAGCTGTTTTTT
>.|.|16|TRBV5-1|TRBJ2-5
CASSSPGQGGQETQYF
TGCGCCAGCAGCTCCCCCGGACAGGGAGGGCAAGAGACCCAGTACTTC
>.|.|16|TRBV7-2|TRBJ2-3
CASSLVPWESTDTQYF
TGTGCCAGCAGCTTAGTCCCGTGGGAGAGCACAGATACGCAGTATTTT
>.|.|17|TRBV5-1|TRBJ1-2
CASSLKDTGPGNYGYTF
TGCGCCAGCAGCCTAAAAGATACAGGGCCGGGCAACTATGGCTACACCTTC